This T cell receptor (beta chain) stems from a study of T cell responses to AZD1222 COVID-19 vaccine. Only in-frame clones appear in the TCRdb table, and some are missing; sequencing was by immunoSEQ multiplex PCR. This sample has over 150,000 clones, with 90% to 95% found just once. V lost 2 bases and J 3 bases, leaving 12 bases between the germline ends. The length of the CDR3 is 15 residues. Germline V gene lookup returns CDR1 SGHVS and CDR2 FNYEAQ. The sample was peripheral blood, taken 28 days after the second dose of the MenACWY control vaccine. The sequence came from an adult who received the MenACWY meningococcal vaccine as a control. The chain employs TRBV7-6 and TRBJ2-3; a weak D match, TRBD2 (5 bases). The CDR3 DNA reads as TGTGCCAGCAGCTTAACGAGGGTCGGAACAGATACGCAGTATTTT. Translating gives CASSLTRVGTDTQYF.